This entry concerns a single TCR beta chain. Its specificity is unknown. With molecular barcodes, quantitative 5'-RACE was used to make the TCR beta libraries. MiXCR was run by TCRdb on the 5' RACE reads, yielding one entry per CDR3 protein. The sample consists of around 890,000 distinct CDR3 sequences, about 11% of them appearing once. The data belong to a study of CD8 T cells in ankylosing spondylitis. CDR1 and CDR2 from the germline V gene are SQVTM and ANQGSEA. The CDR3 loop spans 11 amino acids. General study results and limits: One TCR beta motif, made up of roughly 8 highly homologous variants, appeared characteristic of ankylosing spondylitis blood. Relatively scarce in peripheral blood, disease-linked clones were CD8+. Reportedly, significant enrichment of disease-linked clones occurred in matched ankylosing spondylitis synovial fluid.

The chain is built from TRBV29-1 and TRBJ2-5; possible D gene TRBD2, 5 bases. The source is a male donor with ankylosing spondylitis. The sequenced sample was blood, either unsorted or a sorted T cell fraction (not recorded which). DNA of the CDR3: TGCAGTATCAAGAGAGGGGAGACCCAGTACTTC. It yields the protein CSIKRGETQYF.